The T cell receptor (beta chain) described here comes from a study of vaccination and CD4 T cells after COVID-19. Study-level background: Overlapping peptides of the spike proteins of SARS-CoV-2, HCoV-NL63, HCoV-OC43 and HCoV-229E were used for cell stimulation. Researchers treated control cultures with a CEFX pool, an HIV-1 Nef pool, or no peptide.

Remarks on this clonotype: Antigen: not known.

The ends were cut back, 0 bases at V and 5 bases at J, with 14 bases in the middle. Germline V gene data show CDR1 as DFQATT and CDR2 as SNEGSKA (reference sequence). The CDR3 is made up of 15 amino acids. The assay that was used to sequence DNA from cultured CD4+ T cells was the Oncomine TCR Beta short-read assay. TCRdb reprocessed the PCR reads with MiXCR, giving one entry per CDR3 protein. In the table there are just over 20,000 distinct CDR3 sequences, roughly 60% of which are singletons. Stated treatment: approximately nine-day PBMC culture with coronavirus spike peptide pools or control peptides (ViraFEST assay). Following expansion of antigen-specific T cells with peptide pools, ViraFEST then sequenced TCRs.

The origin of this receptor is a human donor who received a COVID-19 vaccine. This sample comprised CD4+ T cells from blood, cultured in vitro, obtained before SARS-CoV-2 vaccination. The chain is built from TRBV20-1 and TRBJ1-5; D may be TRBD1 (6 bases). CDR3 nucleotide sequence: TGCAGTGCTAGAGATTTAGGGGGGGTTTATCAGCCCCAGCATTTT. Its protein product is CSARDLGGVYQPQHF.